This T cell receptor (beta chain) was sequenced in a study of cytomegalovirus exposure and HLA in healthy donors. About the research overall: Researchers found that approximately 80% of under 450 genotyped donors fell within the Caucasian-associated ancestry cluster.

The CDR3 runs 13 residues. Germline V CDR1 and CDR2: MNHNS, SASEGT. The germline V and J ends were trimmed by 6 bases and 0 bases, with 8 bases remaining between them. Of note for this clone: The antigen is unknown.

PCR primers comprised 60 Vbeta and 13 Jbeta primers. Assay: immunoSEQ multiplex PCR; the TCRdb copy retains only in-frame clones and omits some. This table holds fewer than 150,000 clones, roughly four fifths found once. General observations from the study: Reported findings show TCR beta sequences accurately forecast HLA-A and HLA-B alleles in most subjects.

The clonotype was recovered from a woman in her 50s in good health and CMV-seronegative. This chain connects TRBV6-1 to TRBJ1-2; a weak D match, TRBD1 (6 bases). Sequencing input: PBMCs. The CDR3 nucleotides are TGTGCCAGCAGGGGGGCGACTAACTATGGCTACACCTTC. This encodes CASRGATNYGYTF.